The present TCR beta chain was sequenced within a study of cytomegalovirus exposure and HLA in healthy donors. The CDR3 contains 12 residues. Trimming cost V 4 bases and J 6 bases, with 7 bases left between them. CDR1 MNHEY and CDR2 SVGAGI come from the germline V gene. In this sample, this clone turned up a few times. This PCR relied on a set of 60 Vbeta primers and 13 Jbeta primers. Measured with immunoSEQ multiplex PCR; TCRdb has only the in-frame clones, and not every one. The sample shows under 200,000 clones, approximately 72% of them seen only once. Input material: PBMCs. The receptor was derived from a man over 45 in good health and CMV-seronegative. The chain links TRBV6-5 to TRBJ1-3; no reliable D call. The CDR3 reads CASSSQSNTIYF. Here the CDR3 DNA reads TGTGCCAGCAGTTCCCAGTCAAACACCATATATTTT.